This T cell receptor beta chain was sequenced in a study of tumor-infiltrating lymphocytes in primary liver carcinoma. The germline V gene encodes CDR1 LGHNA and CDR2 YSLEER. The CDR3 extends over 15 amino acids. Reverse transcription of roughly 480 ng total RNA with a constant-region primer produced TCR beta cDNA. Generation of the TCR beta libraries relied on three nested multiplex PCR rounds using slightly modified ARM-PCR. Two initial PCR rounds of around 10 cycles each paired TRBV1-TRBV30 forward primers with a C-beta reverse primer. TCRdb used MiXCR to reprocess the multiplex PCR reads, holding one entry per CDR3 protein. This repertoire shows 330,000 or so distinct CDR3 sequences, less than 65% found once; its top ten account for under 8.5%. Out of unsorted whole blood came the blood RNA, and germline DNA was extracted as well. This clonotype came up once. Its ends do not fully match the called genes, so a read error is possible.

Sequenced material: peripheral blood. This TCR came from a man aged 35-49 years with primary liver carcinoma and hepatitis B virus infection. The rearrangement links TRBV4-3 to TRBJ2-3; D gene ambiguous. The CDR3, as DNA: TGCGCAAGCAGCCAAGATCGTAGGGTATGGGCGACGCACTATTTT. Translation gives CASSQDRRVWATHYF.